This entry lists 25 T cell receptor beta chains sequenced from one sample in a study of shared clonotypes between healthy human individuals. TCRdb's copy holds only in-frame clones and misses some; the assay was immunoSEQ multiplex PCR. The repertoire holds about 2.1 million clones, about 93% seen once, with 1.7% in the top ten. CD45RO-negative, CCR7-positively selected cells formed the naive CD8 fraction, excluding terminally differentiated effector memory CD45RA+ cells. Sequenced input: naive CD8+ T cells from PBMCs. The source is a man aged 18 to 35 in good health. Some clones in this sample may be carry-over from other donors' samples.

This chain links TRBV2 with TRBJ2-3; D ambiguous. Germline lookup yields CDR1 SNHLY and CDR2 FYNNEI. This CDR3 spans 14 amino acids. Deletions cut 9 bases from V and 1 base from J, with 14 bases between. The CDR3 here is CARDPKSRTDTQYF. CDR3 sequence (DNA): TGTGCCAGGGACCCGAAGAGCCGCACAGATACGCAGTATTTT.

This rearrangement joins TRBV4-1 to TRBJ1-5, with 9 bases aligning to TRBD1. Germline assignment: CDR1 MGHRA and CDR2 YSYEKL. The length of the CDR3 is 15 residues. The junction had 6 bases not matched to a gene; V was cut back by 2 bases and J by 7 bases. CDR3 sequence (DNA): TGCGCCAGCAGCCAATCAGGGACAGGGCCCCAGCCCCAGCATTTT. This gives the protein CASSQSGTGPQPQHF.

The chain carries TRBV19 and TRBJ2-1; 11 nucleotides match TRBD2. The CDR3 totals 16 residues. CDR1 and CDR2 from the germline V gene are LNHDA and SQIVND (reference sequence). With V trimmed by 1 base and J by 3 bases, 2 bases remained unmatched. This CDR3 is CASSIASGRIYNEQFF. The CDR3 region has the DNA TGTGCCAGTAGTATAGCTAGCGGGAGGATCTACAATGAGCAGTTCTTC.

This chain links TRBV29-1 with TRBJ1-2; a possible D gene is TRBD1 (5 bases). The CDR3 loop spans 11 amino acids. Germline loops: CDR1 SQVTM, CDR2 ANQGSEA. The V end was cut by 7 bases, the J end by 6 bases, with 12 bases between. CDR3 nucleotides: TGCAGCGCCAGGGAACCCCATGGCTACACCTTC. It encodes CSAREPHGYTF.

V and J are TRBV28 and TRBJ1-5; TRBD1 agrees at 9 bases. Germline assignment: CDR1 MDHEN and CDR2 SYDVKM. The CDR3 sequence is 15 residues long. V dropped 2 bases and J dropped 4; count of bases not matched to a gene: 3. CDR3 bases: TGTGCCAGCAGTTTACTCGGGACAGGGAATCAGCCCCAGCATTTT. This codes for CASSLLGTGNQPQHF.

V is TRBV9 and J is TRBJ2-3; D unclear. This CDR3 contains 15 residues. Germline CDR1 reads SGDLS; CDR2 reads YYNGEE. V lost 3 bases to trimming and J lost 4 bases, with 15 bases between them. CDR3 residues: CASSGVLPSPDTQYF. Written as DNA, the CDR3 is TGTGCCAGCAGCGGGGTCCTACCGTCTCCAGATACGCAGTATTTT.

The chain uses TRBV28 and TRBJ1-3, with TRBD1 matching 10 bases. The junction had 9 bases not matched to a gene; V was cut back by 6 bases and J by 4 bases. Per the germline V gene, CDR1 is MDHEN and CDR2 is SYDVKM. CDR3 length equals 16 residues. The CDR3 loop is CASRNRQGAAGNTIYF. The CDR3 bases are TGTGCCAGCAGGAACAGACAGGGGGCCGCGGGAAACACCATATATTTT.

Points on this clone: This sample includes further DNA sequences coding for the same CDR3. The V call is TRBV5-5, the J call TRBJ1-1; tentatively, D is TRBD1 (5 bases). This CDR3 is 13 amino acids long. From germline, CDR1 is SGHKS and CDR2 YYEKEE (reference sequence). V was pared by 0 bases and J by 4 bases, with 7 bases between. The CDR3 spells CASSLGGGTEAFF. CDR3 in DNA: TGTGCCAGCAGCTTGGGTGGGGGCACTGAAGCTTTCTTT.

This clone has only a few counts. Other nucleotide sequences in the sample specify the same CDR3. The chain employs TRBV27 and TRBJ2-1; weak D call: TRBD2 (6 bases). Per the germline V gene, CDR1 is MNHEY and CDR2 is SMNVEV (reference sequence). V was cut by 0 bases and J by 7 bases, with 7 bases left in between. This CDR3 comprises 13 residues. The CDR3: CASSLSGGNEQFF. Written as DNA, the CDR3 is TGTGCCAGCAGTTTATCGGGGGGTAATGAGCAGTTCTTC.

The CDR3 nucleotides are TGTGCCAGCAGAGCCTACAGGGGGCAAGGTGAAAAACTGTTTTTT. Translation gives CASRAYRGQGEKLFF. V usage is TRBV2 and J usage is TRBJ1-4; TRBD1 aligns across 9 bases. Losses at the gene ends were 6 bases for V and 7 bases for J; bases not matched to a gene: 9. Germline CDR1 and CDR2: SNHLY and FYNNEI. The CDR3 length is 15 residues.

V and J are TRBV4-2 and TRBJ2-7; 7 nucleotides align to TRBD1. The CDR3 runs to 13 residues. Trimming removed 5 bases from V and 3 bases from J; junction bases left unmatched: 4. Germline V CDR1 and CDR2: LGHNA, YNFKEQ. The CDR3 DNA is TGTGCCAGCAGCGAATCAGGGGGCTACGAGCAGTACTTC. It is translated as CASSESGGYEQYF.

This sequence joins TRBV10-3 and TRBJ2-7, with 9 bases lining up with TRBD1. V dropped 1 base and J dropped 1; count of bases not matched to a gene: 2. Germline V gives CDR1 ENHRY, CDR2 SYGVKD. The CDR3 sequence is 15 residues long. The CDR3 loop reads CAISEFGTGSYEQYF. The CDR3 region has the DNA TGTGCCATCAGTGAGTTCGGGACAGGGTCCTACGAGCAGTACTTC.

The V gene is TRBV7-9, the J gene TRBJ2-7; 8 bases match TRBD1. Trimming removed 5 bases from V and 4 bases from J; junction bases left unmatched: 10. Germline CDR1 reads SEHNR; CDR2 reads FQNEAQ (reference sequence). This CDR3 has 15 amino acids. The CDR3 region is CASSPRGQEEYEQYF. CDR3 DNA sequence: TGTGCCAGCAGCCCGCGGGGACAGGAAGAGTACGAGCAGTACTTC.

Worth noting for this clone: The same CDR3 arises from other DNA sequences in this sample as well. The V gene is TRBV27, the J gene TRBJ1-5; D perhaps matches TRBD1 (5 bases). The CDR3 runs 14 residues. Looked up from germline, CDR1 is MNHEY and CDR2 is SMNVEV (reference sequence). V was shortened by 2 bases and J by 3 bases, with 8 bases between the two germline ends. CDR3 region: CASSLRGANQPQHF. DNA for the CDR3: TGTGCCAGCAGTTTAAGGGGCGCCAATCAGCCCCAGCATTTT.

J is TRBJ1-5 and V is TRBV6-6, with no clear D. V was clipped by 2 bases and J by 6 bases, with 11 bases between them. Germline lookup yields CDR1 MNHNY and CDR2 SVGAGI (reference sequence). This CDR3 is built from 14 residues. CDR3 sequence: CASSYDVRVQPQHF. The CDR3 DNA reads as TGTGCCAGCAGTTACGATGTCCGGGTTCAGCCCCAGCATTTT.

V and J are TRBV6-5 and TRBJ2-6, with a weak D call TRBD2 (5 bases). Between the trimmed V and J ends, which lost 2 bases and 4 bases, there was a span of 9 bases. The CDR3 totals 15 residues. From germline, CDR1 is MNHEY and CDR2 SVGAGI. The CDR3 DNA reads as TGTGCCAGCAGTTACCGAGGGCTCGGGGCCAACGTCCTGACTTTC. Its translation: CASSYRGLGANVLTF.

This chain connects TRBV11-3 to TRBJ2-2; 8 bases match TRBD1. J lost 6 bases, V lost 5 bases, and 11 bases had no gene match. Per germline, CDR1 SGHNT and CDR2 YENEEA. The CDR3 is 16 residues long. The CDR3 sequence is CASSTRTGRSPGELFF. CDR3 sequence (DNA): TGTGCCAGCAGCACCCGGACAGGGAGGAGTCCCGGGGAGCTGTTTTTT. The full variable domain, with the rest looked up from reference TRBV11-3 and TRBJ2-2, is EAGVVQSPRYKIIEKKQPVAFWCNPISGHNTLYWYLQNLGQGPELLIRYENEEAVDDSQLPKDRFSAERLKGVDSTLKIQPAELGDSAVYLCASSTRTGRSPGELFFGEGSRLTVL.

Only one count was recorded for this clone. This chain connects TRBV27 to TRBJ1-4; D gene uncertain. Germline CDR1 reads MNHEY; CDR2 reads SMNVEV (reference sequence). Between the trimmed V and J ends, which lost 6 bases and 0 bases, there was a span of 8 bases. The CDR3 consists of 14 residues. For the CDR3, the DNA is TGTGCCAGCAGCCCAGACGCAACTAATGAAAAACTGTTTTTT. It encodes CASSPDATNEKLFF.

The CDR3 loop reads CASSAGTGGIQPQHF. CDR3 nucleotide sequence: TGTGCCAGCAGCGCTGGGACAGGGGGCATTCAGCCCCAGCATTTT. The V and J genes are TRBV9 and TRBJ1-5; 12 nucleotides agree with TRBD1. With V trimmed by 3 bases and J by 6 bases, 4 bases remained unmatched. The CDR3 length is 15 residues. CDR1 SGDLS and CDR2 YYNGEE come from the germline V gene.

V gene TRBV9 combines with J gene TRBJ2-6, with no clear D. The CDR3 is 15 residues long. Looked up from germline, CDR1 is SGDLS and CDR2 is YYNGEE. The V end lost 5 bases, the J end lost 0 bases, and 9 bases lay between the germline ends. The CDR3 coding sequence is TGTGCCAGCAGAGATACAACCTCTGGGGCCAACGTCCTGACTTTC. It encodes CASRDTTSGANVLTF.

V usage is TRBV13 and J usage is TRBJ2-7; 8 bases agree with TRBD2. Germline CDR1 is PRHDT and CDR2 is FYEKMQ (reference sequence). The length of the CDR3 is 16 residues. After removal of 5 bases from V and 4 bases from J, the junction contained 13 bases not matched to a gene. CDR3 DNA sequence: TGTGCCAGCAGCACAAGGGTTAGCGGGAAAAGTTACGAGCAGTACTTC. Protein sequence: CASSTRVSGKSYEQYF.

This chain links TRBV4-1 with TRBJ1-2; D is uncertain. This CDR3 contains 12 residues. Between the trimmed V and J ends, which lost 0 bases and 7 bases, there was a span of 6 bases. CDR1 MGHRA and CDR2 YSYEKL come from the germline V gene. CDR3: CASSQDLVGYTF. In DNA form, the CDR3 reads TGCGCCAGCAGCCAAGACTTGGTTGGCTACACCTTC.

The V and J genes are TRBV5-4 and TRBJ1-1; D is unresolved. From germline, CDR1 is SGHNT and CDR2 YYREEE (reference sequence). The V end was cut by 1 base, the J end by 1 base, with 11 bases between. CDR3 length equals 15 residues. CDR3 in DNA: TGTGCCAGCAGCTTGTTAAGGTGGCAGAACACTGAAGCTTTCTTT. It specifies CASSLLRWQNTEAFF.

Comment on this clone: This sample includes further DNA sequences coding for the same CDR3. V usage is TRBV7-9 and J usage is TRBJ2-5; D is ambiguous. V was pared by 5 bases and J by 4 bases, with 5 bases between. The CDR3 runs 11 residues. The germline V gene encodes CDR1 SEHNR and CDR2 FQNEAQ (reference sequence). CDR3 coding DNA: TGTGCCAGCAGCGCCAGAGAGACCCAGTACTTC. It specifies CASSARETQYF.

V usage is TRBV18 and J usage is TRBJ2-7; 9 bases agree with TRBD2. CDR3 length: 18 residues. The V segment lost 0 bases and the J segment 3 bases; nucleotides outside the gene matches: 12. Germline CDR1 reads KGHSH; CDR2 reads LQKENI. The CDR3: CASSPPRLAGDYLYEQYF. In DNA form, the CDR3 reads TGTGCCAGCTCACCACCGAGATTAGCGGGAGATTACCTCTACGAGCAGTACTTC.